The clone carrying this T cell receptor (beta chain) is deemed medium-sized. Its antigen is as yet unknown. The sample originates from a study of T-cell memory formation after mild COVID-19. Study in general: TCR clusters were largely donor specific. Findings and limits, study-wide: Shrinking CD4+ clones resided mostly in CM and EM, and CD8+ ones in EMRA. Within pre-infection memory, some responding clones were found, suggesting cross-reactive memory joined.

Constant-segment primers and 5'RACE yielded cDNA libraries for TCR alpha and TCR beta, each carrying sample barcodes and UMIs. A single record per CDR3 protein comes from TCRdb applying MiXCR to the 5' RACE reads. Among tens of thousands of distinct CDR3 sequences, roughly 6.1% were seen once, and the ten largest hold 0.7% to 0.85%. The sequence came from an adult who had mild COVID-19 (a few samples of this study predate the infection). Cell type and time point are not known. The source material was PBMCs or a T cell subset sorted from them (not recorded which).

The CDR3 bases are TGTGCCAGCAGCTTAATCCGGGGCGGAGAGACCCAGTACTTC. Its protein product is CASSLIRGGETQYF. The chain uses TRBV7-2 and TRBJ2-5; D possibly matches TRBD1 or TRBD2 (5 bases each). V dropped 2 bases and J dropped 4 bases, with 11 bases sitting between them. This CDR3 has 14 amino acids. Germline CDR1 and CDR2: SGHTA and FQGNSA.